Presented here are 8 T cell receptor beta chains from one specimen sequenced in a study of T cells in localized non-small cell lung cancer. Assay: immunoSEQ multiplex PCR; the TCRdb copy retains only in-frame clones and omits some. The sample contains fewer than 45,000 clones, 88% of which appear only once. Sequencing was performed on peripheral blood, taken before any cancer treatment. Receptors were obtained from an older female donor with stage I squamous cell lung carcinoma.

This chain uses TRBV5-1 with TRBJ1-2; D is uncertain. V lost 1 base and J lost 7, with 5 bases in between. CDR1 SGHRS and CDR2 YFSETQ come from the germline V gene. This CDR3 has 11 amino acids. CDR3 amino acids: CASSLRGGYTF. The CDR3 DNA sequence: TGCGCCAGCAGCTTGCGGGGTGGCTACACCTTC.

V gene TRBV6-5 combines with J gene TRBJ2-7; D gene uncertain. V was pared by 7 bases and J by 1 base, with 11 bases between. Germline V gene sequence: CDR1 MNHEY, CDR2 SVGAGI. The CDR3 spans 13 residues. CDR3 amino acids: CASMFQESYEQYF. CDR3 sequence (DNA): TGTGCCAGCATGTTTCAGGAGTCCTACGAGCAGTACTTC.

This chain joins TRBV7-2 and TRBJ1-2, with 7 bases aligning to TRBD1. CDR1 and CDR2 (germline): SGHTA, FQGNSA. The trim removed 1 base at V and 7 bases at J, leaving 9 bases unmatched. CDR3 length: 15 amino acids. CDR3 DNA: TGTGCCAGCAGCTTAGACGGCAGGGGGATAGCTGGCTACACCTTC. This sequence encodes CASSLDGRGIAGYTF.

This clone was counted a single time. This sequence joins TRBV7-2 and TRBJ1-5, with 11 bases matching TRBD1. With V trimmed by 5 bases and J by 4 bases, 4 bases remained unmatched. In germline, CDR1 is SGHTA, CDR2 FQGNSA. The CDR3 extends over 15 amino acids. CDR3 region: CASSRDRGWNQPQHF. In DNA, the CDR3 is TGTGCCAGCAGCCGGGACAGGGGGTGGAATCAGCCCCAGCATTTT.

V usage is TRBV4-3 and J usage is TRBJ2-3; D is uncertain. Trimming cost V 0 bases and J 4 bases, with 11 bases left between them. CDR3 length equals 15 residues. Germline CDR1 LGHNA, CDR2 YSLEER. CDR3 coding DNA: TGCGCCAGCAGCCAAGATCGCATAGGGCCAGATACGCAGTATTTT. Translated: CASSQDRIGPDTQYF.

The chain links TRBV5-1 to TRBJ2-7, with 12 bases fitting TRBD2. Trimming removed 3 bases from V and 4 bases from J; junction bases left unmatched: 5. The CDR3 extends over 15 amino acids. Germline V gives CDR1 SGHRS, CDR2 YFSETQ. CDR3 DNA sequence: TGCGCCAGCAGCTGGACTAGCGGGGAAGATTACGAGCAGTACTTC. Amino acids: CASSWTSGEDYEQYF.

CDR3 DNA: TGTGCCAGTAGTATATCCCCTATTAACAGGGGAAGATGGCAGCCCCAGCATTTT. Protein product: CASSISPINRGRWQPQHF. The genes are TRBV19 and TRBJ1-5, with 7 bases identical to TRBD1. This CDR3 comprises 18 residues. The V gene end was trimmed by 2 bases and the J gene end by 7 bases; junction bases not matched to a gene: 17. The V gene's germline CDR1 is LNHDA and CDR2 SQIVND (reference sequence).

V gene TRBV7-2 combines with J gene TRBJ1-1; the match to TRBD1 covers 9 bases. The CDR3 contains 14 residues. Germline V gives CDR1 SGHTA, CDR2 FQGNSA. V shed 5 bases and J 4 bases; nucleotides not matched to a gene: 5. The CDR3 reads CASSPGQGRTEAFF. The CDR3 region has the DNA TGTGCCAGCAGCCCGGGACAGGGTCGCACTGAAGCTTTCTTT.